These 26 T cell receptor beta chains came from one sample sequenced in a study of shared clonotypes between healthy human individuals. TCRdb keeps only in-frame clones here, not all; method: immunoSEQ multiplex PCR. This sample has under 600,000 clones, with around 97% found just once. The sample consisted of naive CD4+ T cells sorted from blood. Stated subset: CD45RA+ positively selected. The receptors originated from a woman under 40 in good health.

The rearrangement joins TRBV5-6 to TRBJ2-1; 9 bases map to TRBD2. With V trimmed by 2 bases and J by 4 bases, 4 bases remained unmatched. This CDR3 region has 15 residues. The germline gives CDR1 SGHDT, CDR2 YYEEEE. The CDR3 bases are TGTGCCAGCAGCTTCGGAACTAGCGGGTACAATGAGCAGTTCTTC. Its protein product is CASSFGTSGYNEQFF. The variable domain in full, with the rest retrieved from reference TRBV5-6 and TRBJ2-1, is DAGVTQSPTHLIKTRGQQVTLRCSPKSGHDTVSWYQQALGQGPQFIFQYYEEEERQRGNFPDRFSGHQFPNYSSELNVNALLLGDSALYLCASSFGTSGYNEQFFGPGTRLTVL.

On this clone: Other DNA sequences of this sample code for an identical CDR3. Here the CDR3 DNA reads TGTGCCAGCTCACCACCGAGTTACAATGAGCAGTTCTTC. Its translation: CASSPPSYNEQFF. The chain links TRBV18 to TRBJ2-1, with D unclear. Trimming took 0 bases from V and 4 from J, leaving 4 bases between them. The germline V gene encodes CDR1 KGHSH and CDR2 LQKENI. This CDR3 contains 13 residues.

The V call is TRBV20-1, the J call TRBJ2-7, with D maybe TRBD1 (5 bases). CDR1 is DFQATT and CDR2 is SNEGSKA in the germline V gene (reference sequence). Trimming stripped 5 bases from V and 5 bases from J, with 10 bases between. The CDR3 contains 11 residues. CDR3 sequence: CSAVRVNEQYF. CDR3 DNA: TGCAGTGCTGTCAGGGTTAACGAGCAGTACTTC.

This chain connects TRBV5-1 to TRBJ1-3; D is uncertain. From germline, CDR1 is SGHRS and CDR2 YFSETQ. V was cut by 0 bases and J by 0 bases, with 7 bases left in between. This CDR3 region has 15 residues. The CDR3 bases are TGCGCCAGCAGCTTGGCTTCGGGCTCTGGAAACACCATATATTTT. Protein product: CASSLASGSGNTIYF.

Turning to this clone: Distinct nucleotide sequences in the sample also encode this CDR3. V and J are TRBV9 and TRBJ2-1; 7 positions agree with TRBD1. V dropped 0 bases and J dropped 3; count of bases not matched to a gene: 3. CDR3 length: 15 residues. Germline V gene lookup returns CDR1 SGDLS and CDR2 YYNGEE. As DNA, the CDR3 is TGTGCCAGCAGCGTAGTTGCAGGGGGCTACAATGAGCAGTTCTTC. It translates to CASSVVAGGYNEQFF.

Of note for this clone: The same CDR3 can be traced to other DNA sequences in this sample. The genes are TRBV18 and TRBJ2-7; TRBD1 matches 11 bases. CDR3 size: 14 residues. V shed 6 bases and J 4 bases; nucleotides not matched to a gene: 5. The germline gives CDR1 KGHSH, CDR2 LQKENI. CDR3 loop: CASSPGTGGYEQYF. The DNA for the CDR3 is TGTGCCAGCTCCCCCGGGACAGGGGGTTACGAGCAGTACTTC.

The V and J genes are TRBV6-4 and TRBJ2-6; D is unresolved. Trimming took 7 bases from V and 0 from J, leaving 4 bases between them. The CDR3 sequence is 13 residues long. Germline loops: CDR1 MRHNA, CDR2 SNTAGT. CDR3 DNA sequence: TGTGCCAGCAAATTCTCTGGGGCCAACGTCCTGACTTTC. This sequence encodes CASKFSGANVLTF.

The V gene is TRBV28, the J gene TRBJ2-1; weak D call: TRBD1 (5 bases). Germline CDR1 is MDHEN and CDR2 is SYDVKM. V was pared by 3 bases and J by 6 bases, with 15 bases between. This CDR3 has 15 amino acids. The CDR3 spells CASSFAGLVPNEQFF. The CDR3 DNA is TGTGCCAGCAGTTTCGCAGGGTTAGTCCCCAATGAGCAGTTCTTC.

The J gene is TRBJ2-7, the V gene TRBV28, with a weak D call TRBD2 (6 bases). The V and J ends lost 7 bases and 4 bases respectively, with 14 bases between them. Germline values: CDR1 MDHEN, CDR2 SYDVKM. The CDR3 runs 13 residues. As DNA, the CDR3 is TGTGCCAGCACCTGGGGGGAGAGGTACGAGCAGTACTTC. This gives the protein CASTWGERYEQYF. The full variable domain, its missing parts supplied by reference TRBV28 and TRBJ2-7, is DVKVTQSSRYLVKRTGEKVFLECVQDMDHENMFWYRQDPGLGLRLIYFSYDVKMKEKGDIPEGYSVSREKKERFSLILESASTNQTSMYLCASTWGERYEQYFGPGTRLTVT.

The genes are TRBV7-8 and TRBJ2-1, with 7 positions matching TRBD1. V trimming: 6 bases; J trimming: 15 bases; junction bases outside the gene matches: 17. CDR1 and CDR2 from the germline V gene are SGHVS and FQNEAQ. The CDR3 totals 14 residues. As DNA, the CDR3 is TGTGCCAGCAGTTCTGGGACAGTCGAGGGTCGGGGGTTCTTC. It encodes CASSSGTVEGRGFF.

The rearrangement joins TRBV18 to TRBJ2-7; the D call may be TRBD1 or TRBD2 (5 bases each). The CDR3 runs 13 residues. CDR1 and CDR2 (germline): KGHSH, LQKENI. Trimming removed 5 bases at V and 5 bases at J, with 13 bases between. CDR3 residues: CASSAGTGDEQYF. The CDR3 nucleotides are TGTGCCAGCTCAGCCGGGACCGGTGACGAGCAGTACTTC.

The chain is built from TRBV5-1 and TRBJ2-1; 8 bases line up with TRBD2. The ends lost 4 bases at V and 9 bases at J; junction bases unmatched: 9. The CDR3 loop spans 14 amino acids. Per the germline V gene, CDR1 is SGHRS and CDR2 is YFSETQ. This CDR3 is CASSHTGGPVEQFF. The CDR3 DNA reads TGCGCCAGCAGCCACACGGGAGGGCCGGTTGAGCAGTTCTTC. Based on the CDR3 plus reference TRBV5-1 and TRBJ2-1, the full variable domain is KAGVTQTPRYLIKTRGQQVTLSCSPISGHRSVSWYQQTPGQGLQFLFEYFSETQRNKGNFPGRFSGRQFSNSRSEMNVSTLELGDSALYLCASSHTGGPVEQFFGPGTRLTVL.

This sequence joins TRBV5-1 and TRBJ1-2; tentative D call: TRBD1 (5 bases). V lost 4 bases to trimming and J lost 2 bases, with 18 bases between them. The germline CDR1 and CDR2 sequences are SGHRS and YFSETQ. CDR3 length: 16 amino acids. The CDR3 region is CASSPTGTDYNYGYTF. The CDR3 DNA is TGCGCCAGCAGCCCCACCGGGACCGACTACAACTATGGCTACACCTTC.

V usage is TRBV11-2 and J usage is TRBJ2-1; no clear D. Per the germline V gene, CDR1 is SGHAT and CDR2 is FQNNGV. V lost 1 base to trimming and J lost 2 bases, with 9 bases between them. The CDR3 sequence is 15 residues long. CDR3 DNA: TGTGCCAGCAGCTTAGGGACGGGCGCCTACAATGAGCAGTTCTTC. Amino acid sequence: CASSLGTGAYNEQFF. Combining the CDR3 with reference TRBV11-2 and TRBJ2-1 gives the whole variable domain EAGVAQSPRYKIIEKRQSVAFWCNPISGHATLYWYQQILGQGPKLLIQFQNNGVVDDSQLPKDRFSAERLKGVDSTLKIQPAKLEDSAVYLCASSLGTGAYNEQFFGPGTRLTVL.

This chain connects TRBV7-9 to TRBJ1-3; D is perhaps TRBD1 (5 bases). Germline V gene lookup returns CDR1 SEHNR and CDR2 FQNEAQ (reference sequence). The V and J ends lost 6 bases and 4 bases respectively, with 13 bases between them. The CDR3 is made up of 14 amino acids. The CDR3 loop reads CASRRQGSGNTIYF. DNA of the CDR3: TGTGCCAGCAGGCGGCAGGGCTCAGGAAACACCATATATTTT.

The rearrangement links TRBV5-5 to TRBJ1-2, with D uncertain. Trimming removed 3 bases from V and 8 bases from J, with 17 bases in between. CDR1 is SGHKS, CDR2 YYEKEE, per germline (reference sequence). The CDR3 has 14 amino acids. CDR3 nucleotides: TGTGCCAGCAGCTCAGGAGGCAGCCCCAAGGGCTACACCTTC. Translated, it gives CASSSGGSPKGYTF.

The CDR3 sequence is CASSGGQGAEQYF. CDR3 nucleotides: TGTGCCAGCTCGGGCGGACAGGGGGCCGAGCAGTACTTC. The rearrangement uses TRBV18 and TRBJ2-7; TRBD1 matches 11 bases. Germline-derived CDR1 and CDR2 are KGHSH and LQKENI. V gave up 6 bases and J gave up 6 bases; unmatched junction bases: 4. The CDR3 has 13 residues.

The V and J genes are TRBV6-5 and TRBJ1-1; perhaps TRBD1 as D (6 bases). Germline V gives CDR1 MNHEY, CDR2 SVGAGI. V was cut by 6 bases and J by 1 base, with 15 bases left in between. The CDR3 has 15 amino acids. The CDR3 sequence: CASRIQGSGNTEAFF. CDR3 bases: TGTGCCAGCAGGATACAGGGTAGCGGGAACACTGAAGCTTTCTTT.

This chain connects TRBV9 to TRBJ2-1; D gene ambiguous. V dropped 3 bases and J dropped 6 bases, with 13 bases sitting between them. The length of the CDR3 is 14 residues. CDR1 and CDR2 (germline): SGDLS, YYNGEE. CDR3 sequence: CASSEQGSPNEQFF. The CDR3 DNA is TGTGCCAGCAGCGAGCAAGGTTCGCCCAATGAGCAGTTCTTC.

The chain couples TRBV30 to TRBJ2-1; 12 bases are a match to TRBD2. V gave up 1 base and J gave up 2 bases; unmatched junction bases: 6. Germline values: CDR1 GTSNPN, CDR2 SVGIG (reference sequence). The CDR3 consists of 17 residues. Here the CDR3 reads CAWSDSGLAGTYNEQFF. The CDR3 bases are TGTGCCTGGAGTGACTCCGGACTAGCGGGGACCTACAATGAGCAGTTCTTC.

The CDR3 region has the DNA TGCGCCAGCAGCTTGAGGGGACTGCAGAGCACCGGGGAGCTGTTTTTT. It is translated as CASSLRGLQSTGELFF. The chain combines TRBV5-1 with TRBJ2-2; TRBD2 might be the D (6 bases). Trimming removed 1 base from V and 4 bases from J, with 14 bases in between. This CDR3 spans 16 amino acids. CDR1 is SGHRS and CDR2 is YFSETQ in the germline V gene.

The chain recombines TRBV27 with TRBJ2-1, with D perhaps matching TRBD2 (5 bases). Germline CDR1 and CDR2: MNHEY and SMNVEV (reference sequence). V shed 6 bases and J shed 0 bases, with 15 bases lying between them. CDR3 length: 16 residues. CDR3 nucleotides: TGTGCCAGCAGCCCGGGCGGGCCCTTCTCCTACAATGAGCAGTTCTTC. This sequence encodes CASSPGGPFSYNEQFF.

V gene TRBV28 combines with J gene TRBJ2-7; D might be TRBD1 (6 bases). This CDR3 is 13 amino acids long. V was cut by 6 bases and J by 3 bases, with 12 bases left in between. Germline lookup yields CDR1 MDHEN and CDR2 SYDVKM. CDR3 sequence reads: CASRPGQYYEQYF. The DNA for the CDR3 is TGTGCCAGCAGACCAGGACAGTACTACGAGCAGTACTTC.

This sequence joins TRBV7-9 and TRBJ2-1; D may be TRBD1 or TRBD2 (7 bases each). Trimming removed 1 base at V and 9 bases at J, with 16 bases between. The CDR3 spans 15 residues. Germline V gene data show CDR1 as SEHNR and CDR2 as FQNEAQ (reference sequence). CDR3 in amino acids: CASSLGQGGSGEQFF. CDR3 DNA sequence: TGTGCCAGCAGCTTAGGCCAGGGGGGGTCCGGTGAGCAGTTCTTC. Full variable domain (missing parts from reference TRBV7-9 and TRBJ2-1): DTGVSQNPRHKITKRGQNVTFRCDPISEHNRLYWYRQTLGQGPEFLTYFQNEAQLEKSRLLSDRFSAERPKGSFSTLEIQRTEQGDSAMYLCASSLGQGGSGEQFFGPGTRLTVL.

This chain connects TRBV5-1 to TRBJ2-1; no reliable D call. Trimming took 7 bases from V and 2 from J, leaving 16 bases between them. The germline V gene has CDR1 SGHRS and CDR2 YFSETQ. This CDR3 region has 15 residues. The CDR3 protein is CASALPAATYNEQFF. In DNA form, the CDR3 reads TGCGCCAGCGCATTGCCCGCGGCTACCTACAATGAGCAGTTCTTC.

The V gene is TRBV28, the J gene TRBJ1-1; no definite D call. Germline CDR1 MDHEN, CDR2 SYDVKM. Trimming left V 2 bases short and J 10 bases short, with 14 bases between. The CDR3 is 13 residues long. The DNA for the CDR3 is TGTGCCAGCAGTTTAACGCCCGGGGTGGCAGCTTTCTTT. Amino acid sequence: CASSLTPGVAAFF.